This paragraph reports one T cell receptor (beta chain). The antigen remains unidentified. The source of the sample is a study of blood T cells in healthy people across ages. Notes on the study in general: There was no known CMV status for donors, so expanded clonotype changes were possibly confounded.

Trimming stripped 7 bases from V and 7 bases from J, with 10 bases between. This CDR3 has 11 amino acids. Germline CDR1 and CDR2: SEHNR and FQNEAQ (reference sequence). Then a second PCR, running roughly 6 to 12 cycles, was carried out with a sample-barcoded 5' primer and a J-beta primer mix. One entry per CDR3 protein, called by TCRdb with MiXCR from the 5' RACE reads. The table records approximately 730,000 distinct CDR3 sequences, roughly 47% of them present only once. This TCR was recovered from a woman aged 55-69 years in good health. J is TRBJ1-1 and V is TRBV7-9; no firm D call. Input material: blood. This CDR3 is CASTPLSEAFF. In DNA form, the CDR3 reads TGTGCCAGCACCCCTCTCAGTGAAGCTTTCTTT. Full variable domain (rest looked up from reference TRBV7-9 and TRBJ1-1): DTGVSQNPRHKITKRGQNVTFRCDPISEHNRLYWYRQTLGQGPEFLTYFQNEAQLEKSRLLSDRFSAERPKGSFSTLEIQRTEQGDSAMYLCASTPLSEAFFGQGTRLTVV.